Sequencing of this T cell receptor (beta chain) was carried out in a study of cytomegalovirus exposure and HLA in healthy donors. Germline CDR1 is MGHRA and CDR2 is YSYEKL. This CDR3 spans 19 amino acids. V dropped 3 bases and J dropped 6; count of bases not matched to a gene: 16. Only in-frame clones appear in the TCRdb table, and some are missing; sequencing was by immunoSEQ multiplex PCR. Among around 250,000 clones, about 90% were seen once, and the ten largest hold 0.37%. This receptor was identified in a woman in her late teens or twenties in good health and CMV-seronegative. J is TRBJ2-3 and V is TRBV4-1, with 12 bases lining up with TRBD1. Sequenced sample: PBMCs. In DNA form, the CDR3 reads TGCGCCAGCAGCCACAACGTACCGGGACAGGGGGCAGTTGCGGATACGCAGTATTTT. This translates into CASSHNVPGQGAVADTQYF.